This entry lists 21 T cell receptor beta chains sequenced from one sample in a study of CD8 T cells in Susac syndrome. Reverse transcription of about 0.45 to 1 ug RNA was performed with random hexamers. Via MiXCR, TCRdb re-called the immunoSEQ multiplex PCR reads, giving one row per CDR3 protein. The sample carries roughly 150,000 distinct CDR3 sequences, 85% to 95% recorded once. The specimen was CD8+ T cells from PBMCs. The receptors derive from a human donor with Susac syndrome.

The rearrangement links TRBV13 to TRBJ1-2; 10 positions match TRBD1. Germline CDR1 is PRHDT and CDR2 is FYEKMQ (reference sequence). The J segment lost 6 bases and the V segment lost 5 bases, leaving 6 bases of the junction unmatched. The CDR3 extends over 14 amino acids. This CDR3 is CASSPGQGRNGYTF. The CDR3 DNA reads as TGTGCCAGCAGCCCGGGACAGGGGAGGAATGGCTACACCTTC.

The V call is TRBV4-1, the J call TRBJ2-7, with TRBD2 identical over 10 bases. CDR1 and CDR2 from the germline V gene are MGHRA and YSYEKL. Trimming removed 4 bases from V and 5 bases from J; junction bases left unmatched: 11. The CDR3 extends over 16 amino acids. CDR3 sequence (DNA): TGCGCCAGCAGCCGCAGAGAGCGGGAGGGCTACGACGAGCAGTACTTC. Translation: CASSRREREGYDEQYF.

The chain has TRBV20-1 and TRBJ2-6; 9 bases are a match to TRBD1. V lost 0 bases and J lost 1; bases outside the gene matches: 4. The CDR3 has 17 residues. The germline gives CDR1 DFQATT, CDR2 SNEGSKA (reference sequence). The CDR3 sequence: CSARDGTGMSGANVLTF. As DNA, the CDR3 is TGCAGTGCTAGAGATGGGACAGGGATGTCTGGGGCCAACGTCCTGACTTTC.

The V call is TRBV27, the J call TRBJ2-2; maybe TRBD1 (6 bases). Germline CDR1 is MNHEY and CDR2 is SMNVEV (reference sequence). CDR3 length: 18 residues. The ends were cut back, 7 bases at V and 3 bases at J, with 24 bases in the middle. Here the CDR3 DNA reads TGTGCCAGCAATTTGCCCTTCTGCGCTAACAGGGACACCGGGGAGCTGTTTTTT. It codes for CASNLPFCANRDTGELFF.

The chain has TRBV27 and TRBJ2-7; D is unclear. V dropped 5 bases and J dropped 3 bases, with 8 bases sitting between them. This CDR3 has 12 amino acids. Germline V gives CDR1 MNHEY, CDR2 SMNVEV (reference sequence). The CDR3, as DNA: TGTGCCAGCAGTCCCAACTACTACGAGCAGTACTTC. It specifies CASSPNYYEQYF.

The chain carries TRBV27 and TRBJ2-7; 8 bases line up with TRBD2. CDR3 length: 17 amino acids. J lost 0 bases, V lost 5 bases, and 12 bases had no gene match. Germline CDR1 reads MNHEY; CDR2 reads SMNVEV (reference sequence). DNA for the CDR3: TGTGCCAGCAGTCACCGACTGCTAGCGGGTTTCTCCTACGAGCAGTACTTC. It encodes CASSHRLLAGFSYEQYF.

The V gene is TRBV27, the J gene TRBJ2-7; D call uncertain. The V gene lost 6 bases and the J gene lost 4 bases, with 10 bases spanning the gap. The CDR3 runs to 12 residues. Germline values: CDR1 MNHEY, CDR2 SMNVEV (reference sequence). CDR3 amino acids: CASSTNFYEQYF. The CDR3 bases are TGTGCCAGCAGCACCAATTTTTACGAGCAGTACTTC.

This chain joins TRBV18 and TRBJ2-7, with 7 bases matching TRBD2. Germline CDR1 KGHSH, CDR2 LQKENI. V shed 3 bases and J 3 bases; nucleotides not matched to a gene: 8. This CDR3 contains 15 residues. The CDR3 loop is CASSPERGPHYEQYF. The CDR3 region has the DNA TGTGCCAGCTCACCGGAGCGGGGCCCTCACTACGAGCAGTACTTC.

This clonotype was counted between two and nine times. This chain joins TRBV29-1 and TRBJ2-7; no clear D gene. The V gene lost 5 bases and the J gene lost 0 bases, with 17 bases spanning the gap. CDR1 is SQVTM and CDR2 is ANQGSEA in the germline V gene. This CDR3 is 15 amino acids long. The CDR3 sequence: CSVMVADQISYEQYF. The CDR3 bases are TGCAGCGTTATGGTGGCGGACCAAATCTCCTACGAGCAGTACTTC.

The chain is built from TRBV5-1 and TRBJ2-1; 9 bases match TRBD1. The length of the CDR3 is 15 residues. V shed 7 bases and J 4 bases; nucleotides not matched to a gene: 9. CDR1 and CDR2 (germline): SGHRS, YFSETQ. Here the CDR3 reads CASAPPGQGYNEQFF. The CDR3 DNA is TGCGCCAGCGCTCCCCCGGGACAGGGTTACAATGAGCAGTTCTTC. Full variable domain (remainder filled in from reference TRBV5-1 and TRBJ2-1): KAGVTQTPRYLIKTRGQQVTLSCSPISGHRSVSWYQQTPGQGLQFLFEYFSETQRNKGNFPGRFSGRQFSNSRSEMNVSTLELGDSALYLCASAPPGQGYNEQFFGPGTRLTVL.

V usage is TRBV7-2 and J usage is TRBJ2-3, with 11 bases that match TRBD1. CDR3 length: 18 amino acids. The germline V gene has CDR1 SGHTA and CDR2 FQGNSA. The V segment lost 2 bases and the J segment 2 bases; nucleotides outside the gene matches: 9. CDR3 region: CASSLTLGTGGNTDTQYF. The CDR3 DNA reads as TGTGCCAGCAGCTTAACTCTCGGGACAGGGGGAAACACAGATACGCAGTATTTT.

The rearrangement uses TRBV7-9 and TRBJ2-4; D tentatively fits TRBD1 or TRBD2 (6 bases each). In germline, CDR1 is SEHNR, CDR2 FQNEAQ (reference sequence). V shed 5 bases and J shed 6 bases, with 14 bases lying between them. The CDR3 is made up of 14 amino acids. CDR3 residues: CASSPSEGGNIQYF. The DNA of the CDR3 is TGTGCCAGCAGCCCGTCAGAGGGGGGAAACATTCAGTACTTC.

The chain carries TRBV9 and TRBJ1-2; unclear D gene. This CDR3 region has 14 residues. V lost 3 bases, J lost 0 bases, and 9 bases lay in between. Germline-derived CDR1 and CDR2 are SGDLS and YYNGEE. This CDR3 is CASSGSSPNYGYTF. In nucleotides, the CDR3 is TGTGCCAGCAGCGGCAGTAGCCCTAACTATGGCTACACCTTC.

The rearrangement links TRBV5-4 to TRBJ2-3, with TRBD2 identical over 10 bases. CDR3 length equals 16 residues. Germline V lookup: CDR1 SGHNT, CDR2 YYREEE (reference sequence). After removal of 3 bases from V and 2 bases from J, the junction contained 6 bases not matched to a gene. The CDR3 reads CASSSMTSGHTDTQYF. CDR3 DNA sequence: TGTGCCAGCAGCTCGATGACTAGCGGGCACACAGATACGCAGTATTTT.

This chain links TRBV13 with TRBJ1-5; no clear D. V lost 1 base and J lost 7, with 11 bases in between. The CDR3 is made up of 14 amino acids. The germline V gene has CDR1 PRHDT and CDR2 FYEKMQ (reference sequence). CDR3 residues: CASSLAPARQPQHF. Here the CDR3 DNA reads TGTGCCAGCAGCTTAGCTCCCGCCAGACAGCCCCAGCATTTT.

The rearrangement uses TRBV27 and TRBJ1-2, with D possibly matching TRBD1 (5 bases). Germline V gene sequence: CDR1 MNHEY, CDR2 SMNVEV (reference sequence). The length of the CDR3 is 14 residues. The V end lost 4 bases, the J end lost 4 bases, and 13 bases lay between the germline ends. This CDR3 reads CASSWGRTSYGYTF. The CDR3 DNA sequence: TGTGCCAGCAGTTGGGGGAGAACATCCTATGGCTACACCTTC.

This clonotype was detected only a few times. The chain couples TRBV27 to TRBJ2-7, with D perhaps matching TRBD2 (6 bases). This CDR3 region has 14 residues. Germline CDR1 and CDR2: MNHEY and SMNVEV (reference sequence). The V and J ends lost 2 bases and 5 bases respectively, with 13 bases between them. CDR3 coding DNA: TGTGCCAGCAGTTTAGGGACTGGGGGTAACGAGCAGTACTTC. This encodes CASSLGTGGNEQYF.

The chain links TRBV30 to TRBJ2-7, with 7 bases aligning to TRBD1. The V and J ends lost 4 bases and 2 bases, in that order; junction bases with no gene match: 2. Per germline, CDR1 GTSNPN and CDR2 SVGIG (reference sequence). The CDR3 loop spans 12 amino acids. The CDR3 sequence is CAWTQGAYEQYF. The CDR3 DNA reads as TGTGCCTGGACTCAGGGGGCCTACGAGCAGTACTTC. The full variable domain, with the rest looked up from reference TRBV30 and TRBJ2-7, is SQTIHQWPATLVQPVGSPLSLECTVEGTSNPNLYWYRQAAGRGLQLLFYSVGIGQISSEVPQNLSASRPQDRQFILSSKKLLLSDSGFYLCAWTQGAYEQYFGPGTRLTVT.

This clonotype has a single count. This chain connects TRBV29-1 to TRBJ1-2; no clear D. Germline V gives CDR1 SQVTM, CDR2 ANQGSEA. The CDR3 spans 14 residues. Trimming took off 4 bases at V and 4 bases at J, with 16 bases between the two ends. The DNA for the CDR3 is TGCAGCGTTGGGAATCATTATGGGAGCTATGGCTACACCTTC. Its translation is CSVGNHYGSYGYTF.

The V gene is TRBV20-1, the J gene TRBJ2-5; 7 bases agree with TRBD1. Trimming cost V 5 bases and J 0 bases; bases outside gene matches: 3. The CDR3 is made up of 13 amino acids. Germline CDR1 DFQATT, CDR2 SNEGSKA (reference sequence). CDR3 loop: CSALDRDQETQYF. Here the CDR3 DNA reads TGCAGTGCTCTAGACAGGGACCAAGAGACCCAGTACTTC.

This clonotype appeared once. This CDR3 is CASSLPHTLADYEQYF. In nucleotides, the CDR3 is TGTGCCAGCAGCTTGCCCCACACACTAGCTGATTACGAGCAGTACTTC. The J gene is TRBJ2-7, the V gene TRBV5-6; the D gene is possibly TRBD2 (6 bases). Germline V lookup: CDR1 SGHDT, CDR2 YYEEEE. Between the trimmed V and J ends, which lost 1 base and 4 bases, there was a span of 18 bases. CDR3 length equals 16 residues.